The sequence of this T cell receptor beta chain was determined in a study of blood T cell repertoires in COVID-19. The overall study: COVID-19 samples from acute and convalescent phases originated in the United States, Italy and Spain.

In the original workflow: Reference gene primers were amplified, and this amplification served to estimate nucleated cell counts. TCRdb's copy holds only in-frame clones and misses some; the assay was immunoSEQ multiplex PCR. That table supplies the V and J calls and clone size; D and trimming were determined from the DNA. This sample has fewer than 400,000 clones, with under 90% found just once. Those enrolled, adults aged 18 to 89 years, came from about 24 US areas. Self-reported history from a screening survey and questionnaire set each donor's cohort. Germline V gene sequence: CDR1 ENHRY, CDR2 SYGVKD. V gave up 5 bases and J gave up 2 bases, with 12 bases separating them. The CDR3 totals 14 residues.

The TCR originated in a man in his 60s who had recovered from COVID-19. The chain recombines TRBV10-3 with TRBJ1-1, with a tentative D call TRBD1 (6 bases). The source material was PBMCs or T cells enriched from blood (not recorded which). The CDR3 sequence: CAISPGVRNTEAFF. The CDR3 coding sequence is TGTGCCATCAGTCCAGGGGTCAGAAACACTGAAGCTTTCTTT.